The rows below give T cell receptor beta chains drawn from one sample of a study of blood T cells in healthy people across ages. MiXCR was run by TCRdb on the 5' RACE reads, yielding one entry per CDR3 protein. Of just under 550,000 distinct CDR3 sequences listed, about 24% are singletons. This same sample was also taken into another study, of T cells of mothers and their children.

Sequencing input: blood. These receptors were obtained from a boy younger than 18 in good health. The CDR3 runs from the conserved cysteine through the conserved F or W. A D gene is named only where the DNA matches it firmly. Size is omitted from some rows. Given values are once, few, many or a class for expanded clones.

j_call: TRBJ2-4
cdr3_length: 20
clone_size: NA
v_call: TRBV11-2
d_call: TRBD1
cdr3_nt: TGTGCCAGCAGCTTAGATACAGGACAGGGGAGATCGGGAACCAAAAACATTCAGTACTTC
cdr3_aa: CASSLDTGQGRSGTKNIQYF

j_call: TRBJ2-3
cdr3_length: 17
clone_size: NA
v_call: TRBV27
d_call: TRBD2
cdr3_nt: TGTGCCAGCAGTTTAGGGGGACTAGCGGGAGGGGAAGATACGCAGTATTTT
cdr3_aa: CASSLGGLAGGEDTQYF

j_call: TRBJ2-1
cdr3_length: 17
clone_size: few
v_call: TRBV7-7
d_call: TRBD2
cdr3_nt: TGTGCTAGCAGCTTAGAGTTAGCGGGAGGGCGTTTCAATGAGCAGTTCTTC
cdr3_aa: CASSLELAGGRFNEQFF

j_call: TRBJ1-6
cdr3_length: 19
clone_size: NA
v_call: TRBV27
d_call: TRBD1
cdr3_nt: TGTGCCAGCAGTCCTGGACAGGGGTGGATCTCGCACTATAATTCACCCCTCCACTTT
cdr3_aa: CASSPGQGWISHYNSPLHF

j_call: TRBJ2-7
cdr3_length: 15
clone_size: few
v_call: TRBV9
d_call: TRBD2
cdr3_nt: TGTGCCAGCAGCGCGGGGGGGACTAGGCTTTCCGAGCAGTACTTC
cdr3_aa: CASSAGGTRLSEQYF

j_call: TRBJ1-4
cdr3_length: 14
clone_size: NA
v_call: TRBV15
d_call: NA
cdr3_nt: TGTGCCACCAGCCGGACAGCCCGGAATGAAAAACTGTTTTTT
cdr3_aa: CATSRTARNEKLFF

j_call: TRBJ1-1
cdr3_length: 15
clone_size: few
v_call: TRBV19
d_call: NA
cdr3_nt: TGTGCCAGTAGTACCCGGGACACCTTGAACACTGAAGCTTTCTTT
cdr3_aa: CASSTRDTLNTEAFF

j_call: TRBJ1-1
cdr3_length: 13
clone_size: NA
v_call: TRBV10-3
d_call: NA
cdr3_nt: TGTGCCATCAAGGTGGCTGGGGACACTGAAGCTTTCTTT
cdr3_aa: CAIKVAGDTEAFF

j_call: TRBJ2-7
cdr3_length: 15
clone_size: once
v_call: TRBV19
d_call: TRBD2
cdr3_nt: TGTGCCAGTAGTATAGAAAGCGGGAGCTCCTACGAGCAGTACTTC
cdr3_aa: CASSIESGSSYEQYF

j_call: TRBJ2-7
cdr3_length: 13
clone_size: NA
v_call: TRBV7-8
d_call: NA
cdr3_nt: TGTGCCAGCAGCTTAGCCGGGGGCACCGAGCAGTACTTC
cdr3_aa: CASSLAGGTEQYF

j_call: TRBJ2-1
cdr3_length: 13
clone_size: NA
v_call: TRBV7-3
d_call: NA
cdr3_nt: TGTGCCAGCAGCCCCGGACCGAGCGATGAGCAGTTCTTC
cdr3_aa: CASSPGPSDEQFF

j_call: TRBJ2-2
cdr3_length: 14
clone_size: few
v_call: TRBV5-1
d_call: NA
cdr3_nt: TGCGCCAGCAGAGAAATACTAAACACCGGGGAGCTGTTTTTT
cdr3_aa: CASREILNTGELFF

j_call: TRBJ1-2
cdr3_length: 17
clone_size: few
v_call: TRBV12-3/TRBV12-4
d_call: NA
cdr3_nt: TGTGCCAGCAGTCCATCCAAGACCCAGGGAAGGGGCTATGGCTACACCTTC
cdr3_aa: CASSPSKTQGRGYGYTF

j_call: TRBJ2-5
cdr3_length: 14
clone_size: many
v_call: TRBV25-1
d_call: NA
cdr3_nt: TGTGCCAGCAGTGATAGTCGGTTCCAAGAGACCCAGTACTTC
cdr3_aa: CASSDSRFQETQYF

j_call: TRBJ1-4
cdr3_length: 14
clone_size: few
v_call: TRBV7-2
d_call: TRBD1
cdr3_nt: TGTGCCAGCAGCTTAGGGGACAGGGGCGGAAAACTGTTTTTT
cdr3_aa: CASSLGDRGGKLFF

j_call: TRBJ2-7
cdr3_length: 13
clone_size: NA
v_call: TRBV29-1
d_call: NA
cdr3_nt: TGCAGCGTTGCATGGGGGAGCTCCTACGAGCAGTACTTC
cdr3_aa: CSVAWGSSYEQYF

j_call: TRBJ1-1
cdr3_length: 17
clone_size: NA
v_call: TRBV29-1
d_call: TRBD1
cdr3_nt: TGCAGCGTTGAAGATCGATTTGGGACAGGGGAGTGGACTGAAGCTTTCTTT
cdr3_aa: CSVEDRFGTGEWTEAFF

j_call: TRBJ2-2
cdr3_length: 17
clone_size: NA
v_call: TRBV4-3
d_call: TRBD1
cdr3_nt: TGCGCCAGCAGCCGGGGGACAGGTCGGCTGAACACCGGGGAGCTGTTTTTT
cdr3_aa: CASSRGTGRLNTGELFF

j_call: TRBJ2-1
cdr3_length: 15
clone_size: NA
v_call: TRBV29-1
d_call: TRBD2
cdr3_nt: TGCAGCGTCGCACTAGCGGCGAGCTCCTACAATGAGCAGTTCTTC
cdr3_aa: CSVALAASSYNEQFF

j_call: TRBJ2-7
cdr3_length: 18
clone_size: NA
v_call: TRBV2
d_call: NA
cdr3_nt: TGTGCCAGCAGTGAACCGGGGAGTGGGGAAACAAAATTATACGAGCAGTACTTC
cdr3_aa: CASSEPGSGETKLYEQYF

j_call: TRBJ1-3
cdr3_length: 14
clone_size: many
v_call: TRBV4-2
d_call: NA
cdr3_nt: TGTGCCAGCAGCCAAGCGGGGCAAAGGGACACCATATATTTT
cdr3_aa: CASSQAGQRDTIYF

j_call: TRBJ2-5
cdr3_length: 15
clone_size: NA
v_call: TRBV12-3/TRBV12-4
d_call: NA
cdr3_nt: TGTGCCAGCAGTCCAACCAGCGGCGGGGTTAGGACCCAGTACTTC
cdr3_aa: CASSPTSGGVRTQYF

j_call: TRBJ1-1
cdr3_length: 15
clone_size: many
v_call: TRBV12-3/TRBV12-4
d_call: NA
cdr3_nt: TGTGCCACCTCCCCTTCCAGGGGCGTGAACACTGAAGCTTTCTTT
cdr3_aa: CATSPSRGVNTEAFF

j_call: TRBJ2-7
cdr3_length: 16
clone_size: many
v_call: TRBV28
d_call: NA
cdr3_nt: TGTGCCAGCAGTTACGGACTGGTGCGGACATCCTACGAGCAGTACTTC
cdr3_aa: CASSYGLVRTSYEQYF

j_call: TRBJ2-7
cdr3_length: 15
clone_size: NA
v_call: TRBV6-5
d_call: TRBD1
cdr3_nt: TGTGCCAGCAGTTCCGGACAGGGGCAGCCCTACGAGCAGTACTTC
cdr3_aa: CASSSGQGQPYEQYF

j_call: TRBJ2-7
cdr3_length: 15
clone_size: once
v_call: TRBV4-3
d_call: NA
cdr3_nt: TGCGCCAGCAGCCAGATCCAGGGGGGGTCCTACGAGCAGTACTTC
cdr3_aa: CASSQIQGGSYEQYF

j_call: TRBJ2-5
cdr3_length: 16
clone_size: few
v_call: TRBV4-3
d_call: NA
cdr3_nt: TGCGCCAGCAGCCCCCAGGCGGCCCCACCAACGCAGACCCAGTACTTC
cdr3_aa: CASSPQAAPPTQTQYF

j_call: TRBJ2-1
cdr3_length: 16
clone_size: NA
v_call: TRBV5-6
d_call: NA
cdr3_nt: TGTGCCAGCAGCTTTTTTGGGCGTTCCGGAAACAATGAGCAGTTCTTC
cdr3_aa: CASSFFGRSGNNEQFF

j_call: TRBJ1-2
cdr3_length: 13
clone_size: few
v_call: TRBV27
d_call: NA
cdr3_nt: TGTGCCGCGGCGGGTCTAAAGGGGTTCGGCTACACCTTC
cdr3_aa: CAAAGLKGFGYTF

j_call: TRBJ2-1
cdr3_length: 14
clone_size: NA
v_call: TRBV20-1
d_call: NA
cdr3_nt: TGCAGTGCTAGGGAGCCGGGACACCTCAATGAGCAGTTCTTC
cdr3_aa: CSAREPGHLNEQFF

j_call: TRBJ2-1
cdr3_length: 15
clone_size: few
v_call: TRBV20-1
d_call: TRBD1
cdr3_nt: TGCAGTGCTAGACGAACCGGACAGGTAAACAATGAGCAGTTCTTC
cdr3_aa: CSARRTGQVNNEQFF

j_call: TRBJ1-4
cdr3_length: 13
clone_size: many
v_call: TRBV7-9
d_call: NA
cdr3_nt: TGTGCCAGCAGCTTTGCCTTTAATGAAAAACTGTTTTTT
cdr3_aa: CASSFAFNEKLFF

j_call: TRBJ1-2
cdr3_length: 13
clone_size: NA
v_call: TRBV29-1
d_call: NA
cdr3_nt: TGCAGCGTTGTGGACAATGATAACTATGGCTACACCTTC
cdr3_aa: CSVVDNDNYGYTF

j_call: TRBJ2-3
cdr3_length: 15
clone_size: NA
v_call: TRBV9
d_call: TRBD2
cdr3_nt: TGTGCCAGCAGCGGTCGGATGACTAGCACAGATACACAGTATTTT
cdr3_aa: CASSGRMTSTDTQYF

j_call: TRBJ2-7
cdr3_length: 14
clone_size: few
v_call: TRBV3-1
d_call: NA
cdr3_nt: TGTGCCAGCAGCCCCTTAGTTCCGTCTTACGAGCAGTACTTC
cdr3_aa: CASSPLVPSYEQYF

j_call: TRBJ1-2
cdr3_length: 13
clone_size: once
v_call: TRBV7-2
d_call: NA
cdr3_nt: TGTGCCAGCAGCCCGGGGAGGGAGGGCGGCTACACCTTC
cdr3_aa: CASSPGREGGYTF

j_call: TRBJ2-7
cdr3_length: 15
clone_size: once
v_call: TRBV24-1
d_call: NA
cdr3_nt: TGTGCCACCAGTGAAACCGGGACTGACGCGAACGAGCAGTACTTC
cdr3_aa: CATSETGTDANEQYF

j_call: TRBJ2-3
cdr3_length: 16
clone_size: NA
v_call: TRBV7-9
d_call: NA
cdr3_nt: TGTGCCAGCAGCTTAGAGCCGGGACCGGCGACAGATACGCAGTATTTT
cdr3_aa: CASSLEPGPATDTQYF

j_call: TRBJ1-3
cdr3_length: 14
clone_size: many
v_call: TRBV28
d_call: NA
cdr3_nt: TGTGCCAGCAGCACGACAGGTTCTGGAAACACCATATATTTT
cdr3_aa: CASSTTGSGNTIYF

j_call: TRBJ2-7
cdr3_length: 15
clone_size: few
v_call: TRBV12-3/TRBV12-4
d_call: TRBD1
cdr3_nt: TGTGCCAGCAGTCCCCCCCGGGACAGCCCCTACGAGCAGTACTTC
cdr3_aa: CASSPPRDSPYEQYF

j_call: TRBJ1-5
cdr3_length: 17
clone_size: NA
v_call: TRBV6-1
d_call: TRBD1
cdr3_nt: TGTGCCAGCAGTGTCCCCGACCTAGACAGGGCGAGTCAGCCCCAGCATTTT
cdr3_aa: CASSVPDLDRASQPQHF

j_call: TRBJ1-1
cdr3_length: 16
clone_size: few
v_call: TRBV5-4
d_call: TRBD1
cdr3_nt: TGTGCCAGCAGCTCCCCCCCGACAGGGGGAGGTACTGAAGCTTTCTTT
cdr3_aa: CASSSPPTGGGTEAFF

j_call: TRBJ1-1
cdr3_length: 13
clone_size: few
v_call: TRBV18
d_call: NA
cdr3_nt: TGTGCCAGCTCATCAAACAGGGACACTGAAGCTTTCTTT
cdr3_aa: CASSSNRDTEAFF

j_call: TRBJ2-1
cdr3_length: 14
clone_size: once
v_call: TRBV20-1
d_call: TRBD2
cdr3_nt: TGCAGTGCTAGAAGGAGCGGGAGGGCCGATGAGCAGTTCTTC
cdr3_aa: CSARRSGRADEQFF

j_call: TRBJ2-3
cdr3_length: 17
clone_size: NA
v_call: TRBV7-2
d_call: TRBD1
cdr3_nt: TGTGCCAGCAGCTTAGCGTACAGGGGGAGAGGAGCAGATACGCAGTATTTT
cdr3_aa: CASSLAYRGRGADTQYF

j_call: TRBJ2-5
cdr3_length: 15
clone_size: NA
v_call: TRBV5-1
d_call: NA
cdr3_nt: TGCGCCAGCAGCTTGGGGGGACACCCCCGAGAGACCCAGTACTTC
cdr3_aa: CASSLGGHPRETQYF

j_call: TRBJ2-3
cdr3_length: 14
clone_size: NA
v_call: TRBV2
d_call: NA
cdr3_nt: TGTGCCAGCAGAGAGTCAGAACCTACAGATACGCAGTATTTT
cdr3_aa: CASRESEPTDTQYF